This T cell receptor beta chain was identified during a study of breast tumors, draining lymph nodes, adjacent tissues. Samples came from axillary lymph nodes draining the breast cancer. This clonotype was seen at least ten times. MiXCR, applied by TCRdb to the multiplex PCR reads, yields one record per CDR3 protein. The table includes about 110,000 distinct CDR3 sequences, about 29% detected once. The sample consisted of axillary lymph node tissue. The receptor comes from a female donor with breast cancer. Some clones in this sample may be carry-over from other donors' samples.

The CDR3: CASSLDGQGATDTQYF. CDR3 DNA: TGCGCCAGCAGCTTGGATGGTCAGGGGGCGACAGATACGCAGTATTTT. The chain uses TRBV5-1 and TRBJ2-3; 8 nucleotides line up with TRBD1. The CDR3 has 16 residues. Trimming cost V 0 bases and J 3 bases; bases outside gene matches: 6. Germline V gene data show CDR1 as SGHRS and CDR2 as YFSETQ.